These 24 T cell receptor beta chains were sequenced from one sample in a study of shared clonotypes between healthy human individuals. The repertoire was sequenced with immunoSEQ multiplex PCR; TCRdb's copy has only in-frame clones and lacks some. The table lists 550,000 to 850,000 clones, 72% of them singletons. The sample was memory CD4+ T cells sorted from blood. Subset meaning: CD45RA-negative fraction. The receptors originated from a woman in her twenties or thirties in good health.

V is TRBV5-1 and J is TRBJ2-1; 11 nucleotides agree with TRBD2. The V segment lost 7 bases and the J segment 4 bases; nucleotides outside the gene matches: 7. The germline CDR1 and CDR2 sequences are SGHRS and YFSETQ. The CDR3 length is 15 residues. Here the CDR3 reads CASRLSGRGYNEQFF. The CDR3 bases are TGCGCCAGCCGCCTTAGCGGGAGGGGTTACAATGAGCAGTTCTTC.

The chain employs TRBV6-4 and TRBJ1-2; D not resolved. The CDR3 loop spans 15 amino acids. Germline lookup yields CDR1 MRHNA and CDR2 SNTAGT. V was pared by 0 bases and J by 2 bases, with 10 bases between. The CDR3 loop is CASSDSKGGNYGYTF. The CDR3 region has the DNA TGTGCCAGCAGTGACTCGAAAGGAGGCAACTATGGCTACACCTTC.

The J gene is TRBJ1-5, the V gene TRBV4-1; 7 bases are shared with TRBD1. The CDR3 runs to 17 residues. Trimming took 5 bases from V and 4 from J; bases not matched to a gene: 14. Germline V gene lookup returns CDR1 MGHRA and CDR2 YSYEKL. The CDR3 DNA is TGCGCCAGCAGCGCGAGAATTTCCGGGACAGAGAATCAGCCCCAGCATTTT. This sequence encodes CASSARISGTENQPQHF.

This chain joins TRBV18 and TRBJ2-6, with a possible D match to TRBD2 (5 bases). This CDR3 contains 16 residues. CDR1 and CDR2 (germline): KGHSH, LQKENI. Between the trimmed V and J ends, which lost 4 bases and 0 bases, there was a span of 10 bases. CDR3 residues: CASSRSEASGANVLTF. CDR3 nucleotide sequence: TGTGCCAGCTCACGGTCGGAGGCCTCTGGGGCCAACGTCCTGACTTTC.

V is TRBV5-8 and J is TRBJ1-5; D is ambiguous. The V gene lost 1 base and the J gene lost 4 bases, with 6 bases spanning the gap. CDR1 is SGHTS, CDR2 YDEGEE, per germline. The CDR3 is 13 amino acids. The CDR3 loop is CASSLTGNQPQHF. In DNA, the CDR3 is TGTGCCAGCAGCTTGACGGGAAATCAGCCCCAGCATTTT.

CDR3 sequence reads: CASSPSPGPPDTQYF. The CDR3 region has the DNA TGTGCCAGCAGCCCATCGCCGGGGCCACCAGATACGCAGTATTTT. The chain couples TRBV9 to TRBJ2-3; D may correspond to TRBD1 or TRBD2 (5 bases each). Between the trimmed V and J ends, which lost 4 bases and 4 bases, there was a span of 16 bases. CDR3 length: 15 amino acids. CDR1 is SGDLS and CDR2 is YYNGEE in the germline V gene. The full variable domain, with the rest looked up from reference TRBV9 and TRBJ2-3, is DSGVTQTPKHLITATGQRVTLRCSPRSGDLSVYWYQQSLDQGLQFLIQYYNGEERAKGNILERFSAQQFPDLHSELNLSSLELGDSALYFCASSPSPGPPDTQYFGPGTRLTVL.

This clone was picked up a small number of times. This chain's CDR3 is CASSPDGLGHTEAFF. The DNA for the CDR3 is TGTGCCAGCAGCCCCGACGGGCTCGGCCACACTGAAGCTTTCTTT. The chain recombines TRBV7-9 with TRBJ1-1; D is ambiguous. The CDR3 extends over 15 amino acids. Germline V gene data show CDR1 as SEHNR and CDR2 as FQNEAQ (reference sequence). The V end was cut by 5 bases, the J end by 3 bases, with 16 bases between.

This clone was recorded a few times. This chain uses TRBV27 with TRBJ1-1; 7 positions agree with TRBD1. J lost 0 bases, V lost 8 bases, and 6 bases had no gene match. The germline gives CDR1 MNHEY, CDR2 SMNVEV (reference sequence). The CDR3 extends over 14 amino acids. CDR3 in amino acids: CASGPGQLNTEAFF. The DNA of the CDR3 is TGTGCCAGCGGTCCGGGACAGCTGAACACTGAAGCTTTCTTT.

V is TRBV25-1 and J is TRBJ2-5; TRBD2 aligns across 8 bases. CDR3 size: 16 residues. Losses at the gene ends were 2 bases for V and 1 base for J; bases not matched to a gene: 6. Per the germline V gene, CDR1 is MGHDK and CDR2 is SYGVNS. This CDR3 reads CASSEPRLAGQETQYF. The CDR3 DNA sequence: TGTGCCAGCAGTGAACCGAGGCTAGCGGGCCAAGAGACCCAGTACTTC.

The chain recombines TRBV25-1 with TRBJ2-5; 8 bases fit TRBD2. This CDR3 contains 14 residues. Germline CDR1 is MGHDK and CDR2 is SYGVNS. V was pared by 3 bases and J by 3 bases, with 3 bases of the junction left unmatched. CDR3 coding DNA: TGTGCCAGCAGTGAGGGACTAGTCAAAGAGACCCAGTACTTC. This translates into CASSEGLVKETQYF.

The chain has TRBV4-1 and TRBJ2-1; D remains unclear. From germline, CDR1 is MGHRA and CDR2 YSYEKL. V lost 4 bases, J lost 7 bases, and 17 bases lay in between. The CDR3 extends over 15 amino acids. CDR3 residues: CASSRGVSLGNEQFF. In DNA, the CDR3 is TGCGCCAGCAGCCGTGGTGTTAGCTTAGGGAATGAGCAGTTCTTC.

The sample holds a few counts of this clone. The V and J genes are TRBV11-1 and TRBJ2-7, with D unclear. Between the trimmed V and J ends, which lost 5 bases and 3 bases, there was a span of 14 bases. The CDR3 runs to 14 residues. Germline-derived CDR1 and CDR2 are SGHAT and FQDESV (reference sequence). In DNA, the CDR3 is TGTGCCAGCAGCCCAGGATCAGAAAGCTACGAGCAGTACTTC. Protein product: CASSPGSESYEQYF.

This clone was found many times. The J gene is TRBJ1-1, the V gene TRBV14; the D is unclear. The CDR3 loop spans 13 amino acids. The V gene lost 2 bases and the J gene lost 1 base, with 5 bases spanning the gap. In germline, CDR1 is SGHDN, CDR2 FVKESK. The CDR3 sequence: CASSQLSNTEAFF. CDR3 bases: TGTGCCAGCAGCCAACTCTCGAACACTGAAGCTTTCTTT. Full variable domain (rest looked up from reference TRBV14 and TRBJ1-1): EAGVTQFPSHSVIEKGQTVTLRCDPISGHDNLYWYRRVMGKEIKFLLHFVKESKQDESGMPNNRFLAERTGGTYSTLKVQPAELEDSGVYFCASSQLSNTEAFFGQGTRLTVV.

The chain carries TRBV10-2 and TRBJ2-3; the match to TRBD1 covers 8 bases. The CDR3 sequence is 15 residues long. CDR1 and CDR2 (germline): WSHSY, SAAADI. V lost 8 bases and J lost 1; bases outside the gene matches: 8. The CDR3 sequence is CASGALGQGTDTQYF. The CDR3 DNA reads TGCGCCAGCGGCGCCCTGGGACAGGGCACAGATACGCAGTATTTT.

The genes are TRBV28 and TRBJ2-3; 12 positions match TRBD2. This CDR3 has 17 residues. From germline, CDR1 is MDHEN and CDR2 SYDVKM. J lost 2 bases, V lost 2 bases, and 5 bases had no gene match. CDR3 bases: TGTGCCAGCAGTTTAGGTCTAGCGGGAGGGGTCACAGATACGCAGTATTTT. Its translation: CASSLGLAGGVTDTQYF.

The V gene is TRBV28, the J gene TRBJ2-1; a weak D match, TRBD1 (5 bases). The CDR3 consists of 11 residues. CDR1 and CDR2 (germline): MDHEN, SYDVKM. The V end lost 6 bases, the J end lost 12 bases, and 12 bases lay between the germline ends. The CDR3 bases are TGTGCCAGCAGGGACAATAAAAGGCAGTTCTTC. This translates into CASRDNKRQFF.

This chain connects TRBV11-1 to TRBJ2-1, with 7 bases fitting TRBD2. V was pared by 1 base and J by 2 bases, with 8 bases of the junction left unmatched. This CDR3 is built from 17 residues. Germline loops: CDR1 SGHAT, CDR2 FQDESV (reference sequence). This CDR3 reads CASSLEDGTTPYNEQFF. CDR3 in DNA: TGTGCCAGCAGCTTAGAGGACGGGACTACGCCCTACAATGAGCAGTTCTTC.

This chain uses TRBV14 with TRBJ1-1; D is uncertain. The CDR3 extends over 15 amino acids. Germline CDR1 SGHDN, CDR2 FVKESK. V was cut by 0 bases and J by 0 bases, with 8 bases left in between. Here the CDR3 reads CASSQDPQLNTEAFF. The CDR3 nucleotides read TGTGCCAGCAGCCAAGATCCACAGCTGAACACTGAAGCTTTCTTT. The whole variable domain, filled in from reference TRBV14 and TRBJ1-1, reads EAGVTQFPSHSVIEKGQTVTLRCDPISGHDNLYWYRRVMGKEIKFLLHFVKESKQDESGMPNNRFLAERTGGTYSTLKVQPAELEDSGVYFCASSQDPQLNTEAFFGQGTRLTVV.

This CDR3 is CASKQTYRRNQPQHF. CDR3 bases: TGTGCCAGTAAACAGACGTATAGGCGCAATCAGCCCCAGCATTTT. The chain has TRBV19 and TRBJ1-5; unclear D gene. V lost 7 bases and J lost 2, with 15 bases in between. Per germline, CDR1 LNHDA and CDR2 SQIVND (reference sequence). There are 15 residues in the CDR3.

This sequence joins TRBV6-6 and TRBJ2-1; D is unresolved. From germline, CDR1 is MNHNY and CDR2 SVGAGI (reference sequence). The CDR3 totals 14 residues. V was cut by 4 bases and J by 3 bases, with 10 bases left in between. CDR3 region: CASSSPGGYNEQFF. CDR3 nucleotides: TGTGCCAGCAGTTCCCCCGGCGGCTACAATGAGCAGTTCTTC.

This chain joins TRBV4-1 and TRBJ2-7, with 14 bases identical to TRBD2. The trim removed 1 base at V and 2 bases at J, leaving 1 base unmatched. This CDR3 is 16 amino acids long. Germline V CDR1 and CDR2: MGHRA, YSYEKL. The CDR3 is CASSQGLAGGPYEQYF. The DNA for the CDR3 is TGCGCCAGCAGCCAAGGACTAGCGGGAGGGCCCTACGAGCAGTACTTC.

This chain uses TRBV5-4 with TRBJ2-5; D may match TRBD1 or TRBD2 (7 bases each). V was trimmed by 4 bases and J by 4 bases, leaving 20 bases between them. Germline V gives CDR1 SGHNT, CDR2 YYREEE (reference sequence). This CDR3 comprises 16 residues. Written as DNA, the CDR3 is TGTGCCAGCAGCACCCCGGCCAGGGGGGGAGGAGAGACCCAGTACTTC. Translation: CASSTPARGGGETQYF.

This sequence joins TRBV28 and TRBJ2-1, with 11 bases matching TRBD2. The germline gives CDR1 MDHEN, CDR2 SYDVKM. The CDR3 spans 16 residues. The J segment lost 5 bases and the V segment lost 7 bases, leaving 10 bases of the junction unmatched. For the CDR3, the DNA is TGTGCCAGCAAGGGTTCTCTAGCGGGAGGCGACAATGAGCAGTTCTTC. It specifies CASKGSLAGGDNEQFF. The full variable domain, with the rest looked up from reference TRBV28 and TRBJ2-1, is DVKVTQSSRYLVKRTGEKVFLECVQDMDHENMFWYRQDPGLGLRLIYFSYDVKMKEKGDIPEGYSVSREKKERFSLILESASTNQTSMYLCASKGSLAGGDNEQFFGPGTRLTVL.

The V call is TRBV14, the J call TRBJ1-1; D might be TRBD1 (6 bases). V was pared by 0 bases and J by 6 bases, with 29 bases between. Germline V gene lookup returns CDR1 SGHDN and CDR2 FVKESK. This CDR3 spans 20 amino acids. CDR3 sequence reads: CASSQDLQGQTSDPGAEAFF. The CDR3 DNA sequence: TGTGCCAGCAGCCAAGATCTACAGGGCCAAACCTCCGACCCAGGGGCTGAAGCTTTCTTT. Complete variable domain (other parts from reference TRBV14 and TRBJ1-1): EAGVTQFPSHSVIEKGQTVTLRCDPISGHDNLYWYRRVMGKEIKFLLHFVKESKQDESGMPNNRFLAERTGGTYSTLKVQPAELEDSGVYFCASSQDLQGQTSDPGAEAFFGQGTRLTVV.